This T cell receptor (beta chain) was obtained from a study of T cell responses to AZD1222 COVID-19 vaccine. The data were produced by immunoSEQ multiplex PCR, yet TCRdb's version contains in-frame clones alone and is incomplete. The sample yields tens of thousands of clones, approximately 90% seen once. Trimming stripped 2 bases from V and 0 bases from J, with 8 bases between. CDR1 and CDR2 from the germline V gene are MNHNS and SASEGT. This CDR3 spans 15 amino acids. General study results and limits: White British people made up most donors, females outnumbered males, and clonal diversity was possibly underestimated.

Points on this clone: Its antigen is currently unknown.

The receptor was isolated from an adult in good health. V and J are TRBV6-1 and TRBJ1-5, with D perhaps TRBD1 (5 bases). The sample here was peripheral blood, taken on day 0 of AZD1222 vaccination. In DNA form, the CDR3 reads TGTGCCAGCAGTGAACAGGGTAATAGCAATCAGCCCCAGCATTTT. Residues: CASSEQGNSNQPQHF.